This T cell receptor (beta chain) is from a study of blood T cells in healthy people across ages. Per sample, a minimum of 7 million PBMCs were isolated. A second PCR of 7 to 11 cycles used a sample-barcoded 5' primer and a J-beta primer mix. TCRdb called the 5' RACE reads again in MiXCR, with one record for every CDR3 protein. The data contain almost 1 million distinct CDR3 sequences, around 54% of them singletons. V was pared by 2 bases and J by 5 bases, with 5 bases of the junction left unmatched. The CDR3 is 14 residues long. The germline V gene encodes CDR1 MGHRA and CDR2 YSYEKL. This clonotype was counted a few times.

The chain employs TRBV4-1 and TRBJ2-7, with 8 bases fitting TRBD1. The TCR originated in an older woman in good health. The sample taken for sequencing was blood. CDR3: CASSQRQGLDEQYF. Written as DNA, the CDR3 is TGCGCCAGCAGCCAAAGACAGGGGTTGGACGAGCAGTACTTC.